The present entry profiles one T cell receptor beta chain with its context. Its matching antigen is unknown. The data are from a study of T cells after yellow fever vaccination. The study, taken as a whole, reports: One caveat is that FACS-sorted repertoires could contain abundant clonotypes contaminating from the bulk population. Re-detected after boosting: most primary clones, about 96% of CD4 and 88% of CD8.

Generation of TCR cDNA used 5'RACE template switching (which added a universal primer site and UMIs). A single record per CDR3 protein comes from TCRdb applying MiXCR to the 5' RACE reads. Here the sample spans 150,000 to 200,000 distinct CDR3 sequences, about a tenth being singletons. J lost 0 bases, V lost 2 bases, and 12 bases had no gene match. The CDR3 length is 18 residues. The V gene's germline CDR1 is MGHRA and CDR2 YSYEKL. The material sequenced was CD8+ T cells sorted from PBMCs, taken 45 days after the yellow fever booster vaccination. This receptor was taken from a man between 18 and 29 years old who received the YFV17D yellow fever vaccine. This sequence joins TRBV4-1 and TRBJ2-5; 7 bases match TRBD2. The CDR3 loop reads CASSQTRLRGGYQETQYF. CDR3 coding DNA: TGCGCCAGCAGCCAAACGCGTCTCCGCGGGGGTTACCAAGAGACCCAGTACTTC.